Presented here are 23 T cell receptor beta chains from one specimen sequenced in a study of shared clonotypes between healthy human individuals. This table comes from immunoSEQ multiplex PCR, and its TCRdb copy is limited to in-frame clones, with some not included. The repertoire consists of fewer than 550,000 clones, with nearly 80% occurring once and the leading ten covering approximately 12%. The source material was PBMCs. The receptors stem from a woman in her thirties or forties in good health. Some clones in this sample may be carry-over from other donors' samples.

The V call is TRBV2, the J call TRBJ2-3, with D perhaps matching TRBD1 (5 bases). With 10 bases removed from V and 0 bases from J, the gap between germline ends came to 11 bases. This CDR3 comprises 13 residues. CDR1 and CDR2 (germline): SNHLY, FYNNEI. The CDR3 protein is CATEQGSTDTQYF. The CDR3 DNA sequence: TGTGCCACCGAGCAGGGTAGCACAGATACGCAGTATTTT.

V and J are TRBV7-3 and TRBJ2-1; 10 nucleotides agree with TRBD2. V trimming: 2 bases; J trimming: 1 base; junction bases outside the gene matches: 2. The CDR3 covers 16 residues. CDR1 SGHTA and CDR2 FQGTGA come from the germline V gene. Here the CDR3 DNA reads TGTGCCAGCAGCTTAGGGACTAGCGCGTCCTACAATGAGCAGTTCTTC. Translating gives CASSLGTSASYNEQFF.

The CDR3 sequence: CASRGYEGLTGELFF. CDR3 coding DNA: TGTGCCAGCAGAGGCTACGAGGGATTGACCGGGGAGCTGTTTTTT. The genes are TRBV28 and TRBJ2-2; D is possibly TRBD2 (5 bases). Germline V gives CDR1 MDHEN, CDR2 SYDVKM. This CDR3 is 15 amino acids long. Deletions cut 6 bases from V and 5 bases from J, with 16 bases between.

This clone was detected only a few times. The chain couples TRBV7-3 to TRBJ2-5, with TRBD1 identical over 9 bases. There are 14 residues in the CDR3. Trimming cost V 5 bases and J 5 bases; bases outside gene matches: 6. Germline V lookup: CDR1 SGHTA, CDR2 FQGTGA. CDR3 sequence (DNA): TGTGCCAGCAGCCGAACAGGGGGCTGGGAGACCCAGTACTTC. As protein: CASSRTGGWETQYF. Full variable domain (outside the CDR3, taken from reference TRBV7-3 and TRBJ2-5): GAGVSQTPSNKVTEKGKYVELRCDPISGHTALYWYRQSLGQGPEFLIYFQGTGAADDSGLPNDRFFAVRPEGSVSTLKIQRTERGDSAVYLCASSRTGGWETQYFGPGTRLLVL.

The rearrangement uses TRBV7-2 and TRBJ2-5; D is unclear. CDR1 is SGHTA and CDR2 is FQGNSA in the germline V gene. The CDR3 contains 13 residues. Trimming pared 5 bases from V and 1 base from J, leaving 8 bases between. CDR3 sequence: CASSQQFQETQYF. CDR3 in DNA: TGTGCCAGCAGCCAACAATTCCAAGAGACCCAGTACTTC.

The V call is TRBV27, the J call TRBJ2-7; the D gene is possibly TRBD2 (6 bases). The CDR3 totals 13 residues. Germline loops: CDR1 MNHEY, CDR2 SMNVEV (reference sequence). V was trimmed by 6 bases and J by 0 bases, leaving 9 bases between them. CDR3 protein: CASSRDFSYEQYF. As DNA, the CDR3 is TGTGCCAGCAGCCGGGACTTCTCCTACGAGCAGTACTTC.

This chain connects TRBV20-1 to TRBJ1-2; D gene unclear. The germline CDR1 and CDR2 sequences are DFQATT and SNEGSKA (reference sequence). V lost 5 bases, J lost 2 bases, and 3 bases lay in between. This CDR3 spans 10 amino acids. The chain's CDR3 is CSALNYGYTF. In DNA, the CDR3 is TGCAGTGCTTTAAACTATGGCTACACCTTC.

The chain's CDR3 is CARKTTNYGYTF. Here the CDR3 DNA reads TGTGCCCGTAAGACAACTAACTATGGCTACACCTTC. The rearrangement links TRBV5-3 to TRBJ1-2; D gene ambiguous. TRBV5-3 is marked as an open reading frame, function uncertain. This CDR3 region has 12 residues. Trimming removed 10 bases at V and 0 bases at J, with 10 bases between.

The rearrangement links TRBV9 to TRBJ2-2; D unclear. CDR1 is SGDLS, CDR2 YYNGEE, per germline. This CDR3 has 17 amino acids. Trimming stripped 0 bases from V and 2 bases from J, with 14 bases between. Here the CDR3 DNA reads TGTGCCAGCAGCGTAGGATGGCTAGGGCCCAACACCGGGGAGCTGTTTTTT. Its protein product is CASSVGWLGPNTGELFF. Full variable domain (rest looked up from reference TRBV9 and TRBJ2-2): DSGVTQTPKHLITATGQRVTLRCSPRSGDLSVYWYQQSLDQGLQFLIQYYNGEERAKGNILERFSAQQFPDLHSELNLSSLELGDSALYFCASSVGWLGPNTGELFFGEGSRLTVL.

The chain is built from TRBV4-1 and TRBJ2-5, with TRBD2 identical over 7 bases. The CDR3 loop spans 15 amino acids. J was trimmed by 4 bases and V by 1 base; bases with no gene match: 6. The germline V gene encodes CDR1 MGHRA and CDR2 YSYEKL. CDR3 protein: CASSQVVAGVETQYF. For the CDR3, the DNA is TGCGCCAGCAGCCAAGTAGTTGCGGGAGTAGAGACCCAGTACTTC.

The J gene is TRBJ2-7, the V gene TRBV28; no clear D. Trimming removed 3 bases from V and 0 bases from J, with 9 bases in between. Looked up from germline, CDR1 is MDHEN and CDR2 is SYDVKM. The CDR3 is made up of 14 amino acids. As DNA, the CDR3 is TGTGCCAGCAGTTTGACATCTAGCTCCTACGAGCAGTACTTC. The encoded protein is CASSLTSSSYEQYF.

This clone was seen only once. The chain employs TRBV5-1 and TRBJ1-2; 10 positions match TRBD1. CDR3 size: 16 residues. J lost 8 bases, V lost 0 bases, and 10 bases had no gene match. The germline V gene encodes CDR1 SGHRS and CDR2 YFSETQ. CDR3 DNA: TGCGCCAGCAGCTTGGCCGGGACAGGGGATAGTTTAGGCTACACCTTC. It encodes CASSLAGTGDSLGYTF.

In this sample, this clone turned up once. A much larger clone sits a single nucleotide away, making a read error possible. The V call is TRBV27, the J call TRBJ1-6, with D hard to call. CDR3 length: 16 residues. From germline, CDR1 is MNHEY and CDR2 SMNVEV (reference sequence). V dropped 8 bases and J dropped 4 bases, with 18 bases sitting between them. This CDR3 reads CASAPRGAGYNSPLHF. The CDR3 nucleotides read TGTGCCAGCGCCCCGCGAGGCGCGGGATATAATTCACCCCTCCACTTT.

This chain joins TRBV19 and TRBJ2-7; 7 nucleotides agree with TRBD1. Germline CDR1 reads LNHDA; CDR2 reads SQIVND (reference sequence). CDR3 length equals 14 residues. Trimming took 3 bases from V and 2 from J; bases not matched to a gene: 4. CDR3 sequence: CASSMVGTAYEQYF. CDR3 DNA: TGTGCCAGTAGTATGGTGGGGACAGCCTACGAGCAGTACTTC. The full variable domain, completed using reference TRBV19 and TRBJ2-7, is DGGITQSPKYLFRKEGQNVTLSCEQNLNHDAMYWYRQDPGQGLRLIYYSQIVNDFQKGDIAEGYSVSREKKESFPLTVTSAQKNPTAFYLCASSMVGTAYEQYFGPGTRLTVT.

The chain is built from TRBV7-3 and TRBJ2-1, with a weak D call TRBD2 (7 bases). Between the trimmed V and J ends, which lost 5 bases and 8 bases, there was a span of 19 bases. Germline V gives CDR1 SGHTA, CDR2 FQGTGA. The CDR3 length is 15 residues. CDR3 bases: TGTGCCAGCAGCGTGTCGGGGGGCCGAGGGGATGAGCAGTTCTTC. Translating it yields CASSVSGGRGDEQFF.

The chain links TRBV9 to TRBJ2-1, with D maybe TRBD2 (5 bases). The V and J ends lost 0 bases and 10 bases respectively, with 20 bases between them. CDR1 is SGDLS, CDR2 YYNGEE, per germline. This CDR3 is 16 amino acids long. This chain's CDR3 is CASSVGSFVGIREQFF. CDR3 in DNA: TGTGCCAGCAGCGTAGGGTCTTTTGTCGGGATTCGGGAGCAGTTCTTC.

The rearrangement joins TRBV9 to TRBJ2-2; D may be TRBD2 (7 bases). The CDR3 spans 15 residues. Germline V gene data show CDR1 as SGDLS and CDR2 as YYNGEE. The V gene lost 0 bases and the J gene lost 3 bases, with 9 bases spanning the gap. In nucleotides, the CDR3 is TGTGCCAGCAGCGTAGTAGGGGGGGACACCGGGGAGCTGTTTTTT. Translated, it gives CASSVVGGDTGELFF.

About this clone itself: At one end the junction does not follow the germline gene, possibly because of a read error. The CDR3 nucleotides read TGTGCTAGCAGCCCGGGACACGGATACAATGAGCAGTTCTTC. Its protein product is CASSPGHGYNEQFF. The genes are TRBV7-7 and TRBJ2-1; tentatively, D is TRBD1 (6 bases). The CDR3 extends over 14 amino acids. Per germline, CDR1 SSHAT and CDR2 FNYEAQ (reference sequence).

This chain joins TRBV28 and TRBJ2-1; the D is unclear. CDR3 size: 14 residues. The V end lost 8 bases, the J end lost 0 bases, and 11 bases lay between the germline ends. CDR1 is MDHEN and CDR2 is SYDVKM in the germline V gene. The CDR3 nucleotides read TGTGCCAGCGGATCCCAAAGCTCCTACAATGAGCAGTTCTTC. Translating gives CASGSQSSYNEQFF. Supplemented by reference TRBV28 and TRBJ2-1, the full variable domain reads DVKVTQSSRYLVKRTGEKVFLECVQDMDHENMFWYRQDPGLGLRLIYFSYDVKMKEKGDIPEGYSVSREKKERFSLILESASTNQTSMYLCASGSQSSYNEQFFGPGTRLTVL.

The rearrangement joins TRBV7-8 to TRBJ2-5; D is perhaps TRBD2 (6 bases). The CDR3 is 15 amino acids. The germline V gene encodes CDR1 SGHVS and CDR2 FQNEAQ. V was trimmed by 4 bases and J by 1 base, leaving 13 bases between them. CDR3 DNA: TGTGCCAGCAGCTCGGACTACCCTCGCCAAGAGACCCAGTACTTC. Protein product: CASSSDYPRQETQYF.

This chain uses TRBV5-6 with TRBJ2-7; 12 nucleotides match TRBD1. The germline gives CDR1 SGHDT, CDR2 YYEEEE. There are 15 residues in the CDR3. Trimming removed 4 bases from V and 7 bases from J; junction bases left unmatched: 9. The CDR3 loop is CASSPGTGGFGEQYF. The CDR3, as DNA: TGTGCCAGCAGCCCGGGGACAGGGGGCTTCGGGGAGCAGTACTTC.

The gene calls are TRBV5-1 and TRBJ2-7, with D possibly being TRBD2 (7 bases). V was trimmed by 1 base and J by 3 bases, leaving 20 bases between them. The CDR3 totals 17 residues. Germline loops: CDR1 SGHRS, CDR2 YFSETQ. The CDR3 coding sequence is TGCGCCAGCAGCTTGTCGGCCGGCCGGGGGGCGGGCTACGAGCAGTACTTC. Its protein product is CASSLSAGRGAGYEQYF.

CDR3 sequence (DNA): TGTGCCAGTAGTCCCACGGCGAACACCGGGGAGCTGTTTTTT. This translates into CASSPTANTGELFF. V gene TRBV19 combines with J gene TRBJ2-2; D is ambiguous. The germline CDR1 and CDR2 sequences are LNHDA and SQIVND (reference sequence). Trimming shortened V by 5 bases and J by 0 bases, and 7 bases separated the two germline ends. The CDR3 covers 14 residues.